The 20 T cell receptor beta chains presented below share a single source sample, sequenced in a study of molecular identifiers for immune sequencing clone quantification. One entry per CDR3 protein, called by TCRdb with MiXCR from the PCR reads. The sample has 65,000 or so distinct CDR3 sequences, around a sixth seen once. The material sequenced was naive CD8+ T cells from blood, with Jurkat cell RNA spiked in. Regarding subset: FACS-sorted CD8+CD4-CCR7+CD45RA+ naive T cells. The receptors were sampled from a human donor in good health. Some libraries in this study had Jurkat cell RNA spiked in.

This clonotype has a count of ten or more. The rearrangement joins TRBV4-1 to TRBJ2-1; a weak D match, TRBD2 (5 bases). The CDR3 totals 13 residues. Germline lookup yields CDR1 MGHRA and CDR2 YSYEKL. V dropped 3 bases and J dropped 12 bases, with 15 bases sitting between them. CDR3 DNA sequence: TGCGCCAGCAGCCACGTATTGGGGAGCTGGCAGTTCTTC. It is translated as CASSHVLGSWQFF.

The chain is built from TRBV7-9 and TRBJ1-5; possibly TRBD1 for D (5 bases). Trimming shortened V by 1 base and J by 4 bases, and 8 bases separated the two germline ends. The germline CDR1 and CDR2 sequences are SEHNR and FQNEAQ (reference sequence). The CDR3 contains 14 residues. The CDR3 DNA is TGTGCCAGCAGCTTAGGGGGCCTAAATCAGCCCCAGCATTTT. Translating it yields CASSLGGLNQPQHF.

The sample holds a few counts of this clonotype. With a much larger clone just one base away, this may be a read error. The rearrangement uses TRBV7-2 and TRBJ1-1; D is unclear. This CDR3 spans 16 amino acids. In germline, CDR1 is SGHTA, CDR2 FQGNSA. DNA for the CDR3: TGTGCCAGCAGTTTTTTTAACCCCGTTCGAGACACTGTAGCTTTCTTT. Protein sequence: CASSFFNPVRDTVAFF.

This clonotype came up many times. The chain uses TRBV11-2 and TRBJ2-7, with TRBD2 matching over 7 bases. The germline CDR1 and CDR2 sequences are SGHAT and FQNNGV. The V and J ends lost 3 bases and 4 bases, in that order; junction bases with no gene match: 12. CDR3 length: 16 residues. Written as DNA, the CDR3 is TGTGCCAGCAGCTTTTTCCCGAAGACTAGCACATACGAGCAGTACTTC. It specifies CASSFFPKTSTYEQYF.

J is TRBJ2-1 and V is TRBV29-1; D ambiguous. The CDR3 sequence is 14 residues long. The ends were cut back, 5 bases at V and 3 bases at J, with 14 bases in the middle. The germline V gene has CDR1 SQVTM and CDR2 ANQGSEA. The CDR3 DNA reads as TGCAGCGTTACGGGTGGTCAACTCTACAATGAGCAGTTCTTC. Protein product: CSVTGGQLYNEQFF.

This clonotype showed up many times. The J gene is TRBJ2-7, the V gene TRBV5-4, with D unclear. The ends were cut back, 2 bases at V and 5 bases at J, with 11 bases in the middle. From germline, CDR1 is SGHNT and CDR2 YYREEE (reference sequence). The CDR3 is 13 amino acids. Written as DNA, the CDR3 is TGTGCCAGCAGCTTAAGGACGCCTCACGAGCAGTACTTC. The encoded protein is CASSLRTPHEQYF.

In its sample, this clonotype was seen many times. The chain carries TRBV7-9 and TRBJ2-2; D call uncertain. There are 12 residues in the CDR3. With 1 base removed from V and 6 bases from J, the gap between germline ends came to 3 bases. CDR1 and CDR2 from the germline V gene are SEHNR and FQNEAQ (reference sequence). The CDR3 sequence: CASSLGPGELFF. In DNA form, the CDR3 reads TGTGCCAGCAGCTTAGGCCCCGGGGAGCTGTTTTTT.

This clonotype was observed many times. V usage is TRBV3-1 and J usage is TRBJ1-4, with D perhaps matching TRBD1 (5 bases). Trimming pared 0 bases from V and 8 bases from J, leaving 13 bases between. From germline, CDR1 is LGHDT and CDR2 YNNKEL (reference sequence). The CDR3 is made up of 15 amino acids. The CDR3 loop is CASSQDSTVEEKLFF. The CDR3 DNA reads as TGTGCCAGCAGCCAAGATTCGACAGTAGAAGAAAAACTGTTTTTT.

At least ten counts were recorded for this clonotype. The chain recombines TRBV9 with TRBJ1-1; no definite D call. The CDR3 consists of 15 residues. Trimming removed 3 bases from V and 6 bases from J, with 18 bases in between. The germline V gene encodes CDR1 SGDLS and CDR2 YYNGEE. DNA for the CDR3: TGTGCCAGCAGCGCCCCGTTGTCTGTGGGTGCTGAAGCTTTCTTT. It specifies CASSAPLSVGAEAFF.

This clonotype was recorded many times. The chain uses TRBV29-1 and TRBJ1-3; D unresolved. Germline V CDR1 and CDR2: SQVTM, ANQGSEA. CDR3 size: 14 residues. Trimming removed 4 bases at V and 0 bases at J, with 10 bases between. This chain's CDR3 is CSVVVGDSGNTIYF. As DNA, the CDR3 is TGCAGCGTTGTCGTGGGAGACTCTGGAAACACCATATATTTT.

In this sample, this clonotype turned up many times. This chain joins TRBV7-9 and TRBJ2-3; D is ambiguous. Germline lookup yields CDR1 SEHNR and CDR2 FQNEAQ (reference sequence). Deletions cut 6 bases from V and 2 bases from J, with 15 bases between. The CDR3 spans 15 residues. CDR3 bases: TGTGCCAGCAGGCCACCCTATACTTCCACAGATACGCAGTATTTT. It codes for CASRPPYTSTDTQYF.

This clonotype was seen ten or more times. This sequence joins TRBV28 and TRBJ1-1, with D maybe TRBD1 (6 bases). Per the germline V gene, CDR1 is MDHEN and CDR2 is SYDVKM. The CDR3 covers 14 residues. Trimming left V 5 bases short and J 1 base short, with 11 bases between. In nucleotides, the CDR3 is TGTGCCAGCAGTCACAGGGAGGGGAACACTGAAGCTTTCTTT. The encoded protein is CASSHREGNTEAFF.

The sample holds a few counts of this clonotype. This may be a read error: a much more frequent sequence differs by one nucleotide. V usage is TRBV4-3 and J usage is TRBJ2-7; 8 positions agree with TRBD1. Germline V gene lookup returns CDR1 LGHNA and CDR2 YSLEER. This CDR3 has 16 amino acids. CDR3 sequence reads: CASSQHPTGEAYERYF. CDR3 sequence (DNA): TGCGCCAGCAGCCAACACCCGACAGGGGAAGCCTACGAGCGGTACTTC.

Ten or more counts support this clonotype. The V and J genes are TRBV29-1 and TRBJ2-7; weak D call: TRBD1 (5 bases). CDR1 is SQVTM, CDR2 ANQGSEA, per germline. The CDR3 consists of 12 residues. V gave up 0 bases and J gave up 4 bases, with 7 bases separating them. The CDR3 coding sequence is TGCAGCGTTGAAGACAGGGTGTACGAGCAGTACTTC. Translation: CSVEDRVYEQYF.

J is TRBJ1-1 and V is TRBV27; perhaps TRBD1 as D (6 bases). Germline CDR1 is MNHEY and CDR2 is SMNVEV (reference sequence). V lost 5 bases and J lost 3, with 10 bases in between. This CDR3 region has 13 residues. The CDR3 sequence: CASSLTGYTEAFF. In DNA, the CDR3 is TGTGCCAGCAGTCTAACAGGGTACACTGAAGCTTTCTTT.

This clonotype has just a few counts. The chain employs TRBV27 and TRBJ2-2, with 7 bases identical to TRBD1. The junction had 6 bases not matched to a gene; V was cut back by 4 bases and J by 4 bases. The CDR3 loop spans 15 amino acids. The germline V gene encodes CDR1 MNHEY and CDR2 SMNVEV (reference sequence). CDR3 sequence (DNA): TGTGCCAGCAGTTCCAGGGGGTCGGGCACCGGGGAGCTGTTTTTT. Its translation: CASSSRGSGTGELFF.

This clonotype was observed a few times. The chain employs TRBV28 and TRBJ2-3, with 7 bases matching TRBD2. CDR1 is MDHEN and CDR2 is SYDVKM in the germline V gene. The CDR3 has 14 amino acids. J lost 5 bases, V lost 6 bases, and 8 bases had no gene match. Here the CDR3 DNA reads TGTGCCAGCAGCCTCGAGCGGGAAGGAGATACGCAGTATTTT. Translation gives CASSLEREGDTQYF.

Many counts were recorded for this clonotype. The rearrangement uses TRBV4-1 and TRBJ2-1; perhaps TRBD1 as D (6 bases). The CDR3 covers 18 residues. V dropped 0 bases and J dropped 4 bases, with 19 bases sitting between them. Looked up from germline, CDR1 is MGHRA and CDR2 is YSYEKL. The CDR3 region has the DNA TGCGCCAGCAGCCAAGAGCCGGTCAGGGGATTCTATTACAATGAGCAGTTCTTC. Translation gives CASSQEPVRGFYYNEQFF.

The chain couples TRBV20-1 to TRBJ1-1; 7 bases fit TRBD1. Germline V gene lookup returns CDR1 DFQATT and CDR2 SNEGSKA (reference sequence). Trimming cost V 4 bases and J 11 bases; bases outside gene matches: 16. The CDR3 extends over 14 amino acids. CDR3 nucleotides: TGCAGTGCTATAGATAGGGGGCAGGGCCTTGAGGCTTTCTTT. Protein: CSAIDRGQGLEAFF.

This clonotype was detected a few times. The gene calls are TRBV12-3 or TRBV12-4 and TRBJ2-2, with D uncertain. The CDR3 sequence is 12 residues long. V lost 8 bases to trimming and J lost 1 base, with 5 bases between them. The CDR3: CASVVNTGELFF. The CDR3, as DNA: TGTGCCAGCGTAGTGAACACCGGGGAGCTGTTTTTT.